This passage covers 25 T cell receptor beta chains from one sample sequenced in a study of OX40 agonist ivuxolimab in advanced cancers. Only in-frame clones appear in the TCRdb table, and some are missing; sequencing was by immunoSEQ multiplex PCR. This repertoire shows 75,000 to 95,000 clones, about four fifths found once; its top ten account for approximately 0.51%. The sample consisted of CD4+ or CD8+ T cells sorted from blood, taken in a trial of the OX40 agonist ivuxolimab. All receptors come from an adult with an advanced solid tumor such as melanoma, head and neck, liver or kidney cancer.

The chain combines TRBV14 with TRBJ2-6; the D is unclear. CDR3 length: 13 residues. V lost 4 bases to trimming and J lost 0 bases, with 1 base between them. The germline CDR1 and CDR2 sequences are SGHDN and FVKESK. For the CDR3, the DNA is TGTGCCAGCAGCCTCTCTGGGGCCAACGTCCTGACTTTC. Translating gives CASSLSGANVLTF.

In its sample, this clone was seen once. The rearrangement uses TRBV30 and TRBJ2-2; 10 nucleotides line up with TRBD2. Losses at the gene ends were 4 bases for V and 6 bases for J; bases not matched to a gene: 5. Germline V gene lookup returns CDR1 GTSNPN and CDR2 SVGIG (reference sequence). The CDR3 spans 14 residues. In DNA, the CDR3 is TGTGCCTGGACCAGCGGGAGGGCGGCCGGGGAGCTGTTTTTT. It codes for CAWTSGRAAGELFF.

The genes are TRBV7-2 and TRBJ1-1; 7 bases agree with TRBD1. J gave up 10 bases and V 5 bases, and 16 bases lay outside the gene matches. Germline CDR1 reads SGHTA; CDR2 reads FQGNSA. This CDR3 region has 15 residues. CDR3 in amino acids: CASSLDRAELIGAFF. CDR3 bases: TGTGCCAGCAGCCTCGACAGGGCCGAGCTCATTGGAGCTTTCTTT.

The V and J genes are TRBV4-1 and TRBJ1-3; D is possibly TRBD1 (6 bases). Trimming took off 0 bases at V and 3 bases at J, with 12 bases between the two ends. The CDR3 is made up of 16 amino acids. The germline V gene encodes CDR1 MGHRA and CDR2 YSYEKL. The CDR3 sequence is CASSQEGAGIGNTIYF. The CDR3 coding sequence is TGCGCCAGCAGCCAAGAGGGGGCAGGGATTGGAAACACCATATATTTT.

The CDR3 nucleotides are TGTGCCACTTCAAAGGAGGGTCTAGCCAAAAACATTCAGTACTTC. As protein: CATSKEGLAKNIQYF. This chain uses TRBV28 with TRBJ2-4, with D tentatively TRBD2 (6 bases). In germline, CDR1 is MDHEN, CDR2 SYDVKM. The CDR3 has 15 amino acids. V was cut by 10 bases and J by 0 bases, with 16 bases left in between. Filled out from reference TRBV28 and TRBJ2-4, the complete variable domain reads DVKVTQSSRYLVKRTGEKVFLECVQDMDHENMFWYRQDPGLGLRLIYFSYDVKMKEKGDIPEGYSVSREKKERFSLILESASTNQTSMYLCATSKEGLAKNIQYFGAGTRLSVL.

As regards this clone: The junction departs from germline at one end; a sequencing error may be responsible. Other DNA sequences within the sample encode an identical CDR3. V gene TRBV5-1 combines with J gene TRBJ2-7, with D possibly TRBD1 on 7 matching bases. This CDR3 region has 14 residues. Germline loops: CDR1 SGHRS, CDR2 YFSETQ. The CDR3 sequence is CASSPRGAEYEQYF. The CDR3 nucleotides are TGCGCCAGCAGCCCCAGGGGGGCCGAATACGAACAGTACTTC.

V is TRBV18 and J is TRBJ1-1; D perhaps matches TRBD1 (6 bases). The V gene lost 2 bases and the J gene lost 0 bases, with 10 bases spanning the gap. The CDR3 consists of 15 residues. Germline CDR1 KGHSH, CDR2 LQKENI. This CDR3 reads CASSPNREMNTEAFF. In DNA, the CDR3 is TGTGCCAGCTCACCAAACAGGGAGATGAACACTGAAGCTTTCTTT.

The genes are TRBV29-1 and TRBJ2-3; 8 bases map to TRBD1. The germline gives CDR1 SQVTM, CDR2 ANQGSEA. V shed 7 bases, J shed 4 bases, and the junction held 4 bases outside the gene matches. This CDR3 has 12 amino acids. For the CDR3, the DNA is TGCAGCGCAGCAGGGGGCGCAGATACGCAGTATTTT. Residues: CSAAGGADTQYF.

The CDR3 region has the DNA TGTGCCAGCAGTTTCGGCGCGCTAAGCTACACCTTC. Translated, it gives CASSFGALSYTF. The rearrangement joins TRBV28 to TRBJ1-2; D uncertain. The germline CDR1 and CDR2 sequences are MDHEN and SYDVKM. CDR3 size: 12 residues. The V and J ends lost 3 bases and 9 bases respectively, with 11 bases between them.

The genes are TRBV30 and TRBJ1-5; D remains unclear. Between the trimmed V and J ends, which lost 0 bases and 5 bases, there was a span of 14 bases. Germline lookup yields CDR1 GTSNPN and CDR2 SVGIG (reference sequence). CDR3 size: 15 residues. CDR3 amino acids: CAWSVKGWGYQPQHF. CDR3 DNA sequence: TGTGCCTGGAGTGTGAAGGGTTGGGGATATCAGCCCCAGCATTTT.

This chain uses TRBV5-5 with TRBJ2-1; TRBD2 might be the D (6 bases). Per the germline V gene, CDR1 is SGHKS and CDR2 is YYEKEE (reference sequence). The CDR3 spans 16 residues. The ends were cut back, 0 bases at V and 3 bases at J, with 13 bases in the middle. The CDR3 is CASSLDGLRFYNEQFF. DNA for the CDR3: TGTGCCAGCAGCTTGGACGGACTACGTTTCTACAATGAGCAGTTCTTC.

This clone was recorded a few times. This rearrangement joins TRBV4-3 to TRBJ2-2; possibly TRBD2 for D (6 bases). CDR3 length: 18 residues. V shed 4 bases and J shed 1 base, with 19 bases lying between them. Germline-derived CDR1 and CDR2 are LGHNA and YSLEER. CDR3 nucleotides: TGCGCCAGCAGCCGCACCCCTGGGGGAGGCCTGAACACCGGGGAGCTGTTTTTT. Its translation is CASSRTPGGGLNTGELFF.

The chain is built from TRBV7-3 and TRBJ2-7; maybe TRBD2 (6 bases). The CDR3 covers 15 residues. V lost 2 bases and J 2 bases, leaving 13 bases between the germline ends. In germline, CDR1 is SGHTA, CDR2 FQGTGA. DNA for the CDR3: TGTGCCAGCAGCTTATACGACGGAGGGGCCTACGAGCAGTACTTC. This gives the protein CASSLYDGGAYEQYF. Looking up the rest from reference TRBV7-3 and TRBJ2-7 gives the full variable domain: GAGVSQTPSNKVTEKGKYVELRCDPISGHTALYWYRQSLGQGPEFLIYFQGTGAADDSGLPNDRFFAVRPEGSVSTLKIQRTERGDSAVYLCASSLYDGGAYEQYFGPGTRLTVT.

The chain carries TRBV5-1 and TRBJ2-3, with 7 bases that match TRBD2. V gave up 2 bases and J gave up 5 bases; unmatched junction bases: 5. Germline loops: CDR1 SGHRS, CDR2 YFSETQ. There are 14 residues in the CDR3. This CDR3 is CASSFQRGVDTQYF. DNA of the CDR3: TGCGCCAGCAGCTTTCAACGGGGGGTAGATACGCAGTATTTT.

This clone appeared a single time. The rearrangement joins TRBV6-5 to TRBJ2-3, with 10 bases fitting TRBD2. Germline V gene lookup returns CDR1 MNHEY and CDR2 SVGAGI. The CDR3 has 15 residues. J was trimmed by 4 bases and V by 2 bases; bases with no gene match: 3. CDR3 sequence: CASSYSGRVSDTQYF. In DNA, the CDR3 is TGTGCCAGCAGTTACAGCGGGAGGGTTTCAGATACGCAGTATTTT.

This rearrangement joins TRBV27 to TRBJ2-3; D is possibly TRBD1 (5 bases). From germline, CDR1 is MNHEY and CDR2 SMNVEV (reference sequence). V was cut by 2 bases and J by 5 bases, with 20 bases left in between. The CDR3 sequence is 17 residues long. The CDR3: CASSLAQGLQERDTQYF. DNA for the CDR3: TGTGCCAGCAGTTTAGCCCAGGGTCTACAGGAGCGAGATACGCAGTATTTT.

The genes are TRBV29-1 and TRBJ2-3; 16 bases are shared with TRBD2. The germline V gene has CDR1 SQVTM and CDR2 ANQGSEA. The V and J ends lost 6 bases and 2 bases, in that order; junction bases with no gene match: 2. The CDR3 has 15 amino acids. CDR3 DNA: TGCAGCGTCGGGACTAGCGGGAGGGCCACAGATACGCAGTATTTT. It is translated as CSVGTSGRATDTQYF.

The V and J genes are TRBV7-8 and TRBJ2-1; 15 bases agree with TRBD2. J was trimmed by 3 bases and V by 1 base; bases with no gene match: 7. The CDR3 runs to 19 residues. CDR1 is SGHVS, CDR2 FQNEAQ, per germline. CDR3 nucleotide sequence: TGTGCCAGCAGCTTAGTTGGGACTAGCGGGAGGAGATTCTACAATGAGCAGTTCTTC. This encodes CASSLVGTSGRRFYNEQFF.

This chain's CDR3 is CASSMTVNQPQHF. The CDR3 DNA reads as TGTGCCAGTAGTATGACAGTCAATCAGCCCCAGCATTTT. The chain recombines TRBV19 with TRBJ1-5; D perhaps matches TRBD1 (5 bases). Germline CDR1 LNHDA, CDR2 SQIVND (reference sequence). The CDR3 runs to 13 residues. Trimming took 3 bases from V and 3 from J, leaving 6 bases between them.

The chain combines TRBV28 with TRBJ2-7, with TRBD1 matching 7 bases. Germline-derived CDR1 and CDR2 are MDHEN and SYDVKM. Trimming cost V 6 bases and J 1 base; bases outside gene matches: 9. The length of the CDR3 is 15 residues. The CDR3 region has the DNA TGTGCCAGCAGCTCTACGGGACAGTCATCCTACGAGCAGTACTTC. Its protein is CASSSTGQSSYEQYF.

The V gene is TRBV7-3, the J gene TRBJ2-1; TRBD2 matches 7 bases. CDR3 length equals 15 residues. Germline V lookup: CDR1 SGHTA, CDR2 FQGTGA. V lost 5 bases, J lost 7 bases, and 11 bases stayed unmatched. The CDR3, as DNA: TGTGCCAGCAGCCCCCGGGAAGCGGGAAAGAATGAGCAGTTCTTC. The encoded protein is CASSPREAGKNEQFF.

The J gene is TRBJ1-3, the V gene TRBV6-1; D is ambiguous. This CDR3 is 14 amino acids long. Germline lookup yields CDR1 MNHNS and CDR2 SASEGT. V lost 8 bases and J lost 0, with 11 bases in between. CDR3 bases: TGTGCCAGCCCCTCCCCCGTCTCTGGAAACACCATATATTTT. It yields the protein CASPSPVSGNTIYF.

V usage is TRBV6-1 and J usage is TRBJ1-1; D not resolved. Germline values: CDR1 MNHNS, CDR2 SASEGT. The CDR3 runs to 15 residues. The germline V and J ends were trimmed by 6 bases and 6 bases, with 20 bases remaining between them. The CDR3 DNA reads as TGTGCCAGCAGCCGGTCGGTGGACCACCTTCCTGAAGCTTTCTTT. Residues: CASSRSVDHLPEAFF.

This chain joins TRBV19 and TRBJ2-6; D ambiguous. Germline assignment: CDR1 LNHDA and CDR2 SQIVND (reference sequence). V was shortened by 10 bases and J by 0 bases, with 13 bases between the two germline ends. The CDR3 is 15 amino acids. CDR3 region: CATMTLSSGANVLTF. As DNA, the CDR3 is TGTGCCACTATGACACTTAGCTCTGGGGCCAACGTCCTGACTTTC.

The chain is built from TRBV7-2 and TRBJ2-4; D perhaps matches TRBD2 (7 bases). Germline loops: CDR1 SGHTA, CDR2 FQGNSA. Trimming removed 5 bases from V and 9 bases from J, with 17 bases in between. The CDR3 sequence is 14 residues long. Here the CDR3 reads CASSGGASATIQYF. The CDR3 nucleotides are TGTGCCAGCAGCGGGGGGGCTAGCGCGACCATTCAGTACTTC.